These 10 T cell receptor beta chains were sequenced from one sample in a study of Ad26.COV2.S vaccination and SARS-CoV-2 variants. Treatment described: about 20 received Ad26.COV2.S at low or high dose, single or two shots; several received placebo; per-sample allocation not given. The investigators took samples on day 63 after the first vaccine or placebo injection. The assay was immunoSEQ multiplex PCR, and TCRdb's table has in-frame clones only and misses some. The sample yields around 420,000 clones, 85% to 90% seen once. The starting material was peripheral blood, obtained in a trial of Ad26.COV2.S vaccine versus placebo. Receptor source: a person between 18 and 65 years old who received the Ad26.COV2.S COVID-19 vaccine or a placebo.

CDR3 sequence: CASSPGQQQPQHF. CDR3 sequence (DNA): TGTGCCAGCTCACCTGGACAGCAACAGCCCCAGCATTTT. This chain uses TRBV18 with TRBJ1-5, with D perhaps TRBD1 (6 bases). Germline CDR1 reads KGHSH; CDR2 reads LQKENI. There are 13 residues in the CDR3. Trimming took 3 bases from V and 7 from J, leaving 10 bases between them. The full variable domain, completed using reference TRBV18 and TRBJ1-5, is NAGVMQNPRHLVRRRGQEARLRCSPMKGHSHVYWYRQLPEEGLKFMVYLQKENIIDESGMPKERFSAEFPKEGPSILRIQQVVRGDSAAYFCASSPGQQQPQHFGDGTRLSIL.

V and J are TRBV11-1 and TRBJ1-1; TRBD1 might be the D (5 bases). Per germline, CDR1 SGHAT and CDR2 FQDESV (reference sequence). V dropped 4 bases and J dropped 6 bases, with 9 bases sitting between them. This CDR3 region has 12 residues. The DNA for the CDR3 is TGTGCCAGCAGCTCTGACAGTCCTGAAGCTTTCTTT. It yields the protein CASSSDSPEAFF.

This clone was observed once. The chain is built from TRBV2 and TRBJ2-5, with D maybe TRBD1 (5 bases). CDR3 length: 14 residues. V shed 3 bases and J shed 1 base, with 9 bases lying between them. CDR1 is SNHLY, CDR2 FYNNEI, per germline. Written as DNA, the CDR3 is TGTGCCAGCAGTGACCCCAGGGCCCAAGAGACCCAGTACTTC. As protein: CASSDPRAQETQYF.

This rearrangement joins TRBV7-9 to TRBJ1-1; 10 bases line up with TRBD1. V gave up 4 bases and J gave up 5 bases; unmatched junction bases: 1. Germline V gives CDR1 SEHNR, CDR2 FQNEAQ (reference sequence). The CDR3 length is 13 residues. The CDR3 nucleotides read TGTGCCAGCAGCTGGGACAGGGGAACTGAAGCTTTCTTT. Translating it yields CASSWDRGTEAFF. Filled out from reference TRBV7-9 and TRBJ1-1, the complete variable domain reads DTGVSQNPRHKITKRGQNVTFRCDPISEHNRLYWYRQTLGQGPEFLTYFQNEAQLEKSRLLSDRFSAERPKGSFSTLEIQRTEQGDSAMYLCASSWDRGTEAFFGQGTRLTVV.

This rearrangement joins TRBV6-1 to TRBJ2-7; D gene uncertain. The V gene lost 3 bases and the J gene lost 0 bases, with 12 bases spanning the gap. Germline values: CDR1 MNHNS, CDR2 SASEGT. The CDR3 has 15 amino acids. Here the CDR3 reads CASSDGRHPSYEQYF. DNA for the CDR3: TGTGCCAGCAGTGACGGCCGCCACCCCTCCTACGAGCAGTACTTC.

V is TRBV4-2 and J is TRBJ1-2; D is ambiguous. The V end lost 1 base, the J end lost 8 bases, and 14 bases lay between the germline ends. This CDR3 contains 14 residues. Germline assignment: CDR1 LGHNA and CDR2 YNFKEQ. The CDR3 spells CASSQAVGNSGYTF. CDR3 sequence (DNA): TGTGCCAGCAGCCAAGCTGTGGGGAATTCGGGCTACACCTTC.

This chain connects TRBV19 to TRBJ1-5; possible D gene TRBD1, 5 bases. CDR3 length: 14 amino acids. V was shortened by 2 bases and J by 4 bases, with 9 bases between the two germline ends. Germline loops: CDR1 LNHDA, CDR2 SQIVND (reference sequence). The CDR3 nucleotides read TGTGCCAGTAGTATATATCAGGGAAATCAGCCCCAGCATTTT. This encodes CASSIYQGNQPQHF.

The gene calls are TRBV19 and TRBJ1-2, with D uncertain. The CDR3 is 14 residues long. Between the trimmed V and J ends, which lost 4 bases and 6 bases, there was a span of 15 bases. Germline V lookup: CDR1 LNHDA, CDR2 SQIVND (reference sequence). CDR3 region: CASSKQVVTDGYTF. The CDR3 DNA reads TGTGCCAGTAGTAAGCAAGTGGTGACGGATGGCTACACCTTC.

The chain joins TRBV5-1 to TRBJ1-5; weak D call: TRBD1 (5 bases). The CDR3 covers 15 residues. Trimming pared 0 bases from V and 1 base from J, leaving 8 bases between. Germline V gene data show CDR1 as SGHRS and CDR2 as YFSETQ. In nucleotides, the CDR3 is TGCGCCAGCAGCTTGGCTCCAGGGAGCAATCAGCCCCAGCATTTT. Translated, it gives CASSLAPGSNQPQHF.

This clone was seen a handful of times. This sequence joins TRBV7-9 and TRBJ1-3; possibly TRBD1 for D (6 bases). CDR3 length equals 15 residues. Trimming cost V 5 bases and J 0 bases, with 11 bases left between them. Germline V lookup: CDR1 SEHNR, CDR2 FQNEAQ (reference sequence). The CDR3 sequence: CASSATGSSGNTIYF. The CDR3 DNA follows: TGTGCCAGCAGCGCCACAGGGAGCTCTGGAAACACCATATATTTT.